This TCR beta chain appears in the sequencing data of a study of blood T cell repertoires in COVID-19. Study summary: The analysed material was cDNA or gDNA that came from T cells, B-cell-depleted T cells, or PBMCs.

Measured with immunoSEQ multiplex PCR; TCRdb has only the in-frame clones, and not every one. The profile shows 250,000 or so clones, roughly 89% of them singletons. Sequences were obtained from peripheral blood. The clonotype comes from a middle-aged woman who had recovered from COVID-19.

As DNA, the CDR3 is TGTGCCAGCAGTACAGGGTTTGGAAACACCATATATTTT. Translation gives CASSTGFGNTIYF. V gene TRBV6-5 combines with J gene TRBJ1-3, with D maybe TRBD1 (6 bases). The V gene's germline CDR1 is MNHEY and CDR2 SVGAGI. CDR3 size: 13 residues. Trimming pared 5 bases from V and 3 bases from J, leaving 8 bases between.